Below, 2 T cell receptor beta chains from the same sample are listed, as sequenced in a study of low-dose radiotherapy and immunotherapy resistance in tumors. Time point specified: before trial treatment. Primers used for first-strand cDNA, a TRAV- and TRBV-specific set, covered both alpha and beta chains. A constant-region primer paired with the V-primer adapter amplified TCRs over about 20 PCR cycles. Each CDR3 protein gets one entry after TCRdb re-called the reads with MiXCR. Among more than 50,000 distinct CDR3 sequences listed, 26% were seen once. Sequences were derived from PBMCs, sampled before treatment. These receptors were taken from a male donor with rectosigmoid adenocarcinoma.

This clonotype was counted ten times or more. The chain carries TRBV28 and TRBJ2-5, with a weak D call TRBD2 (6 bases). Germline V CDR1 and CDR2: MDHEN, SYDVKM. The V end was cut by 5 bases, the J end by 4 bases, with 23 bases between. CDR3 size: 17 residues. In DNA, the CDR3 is TGTGCCAGCAGTCCGGAACCTCTTGCGGGGTCGGGAGAGACCCAGTACTTC. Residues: CASSPEPLAGSGETQYF.

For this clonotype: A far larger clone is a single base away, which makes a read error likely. In nucleotides, the CDR3 is TGTGCCAGCTATAAAAGGCGGACGTCTTACAATGAGCAGTTCTTC. This translates into CASYKRRTSYNEQFF. The chain carries TRBV6-6 and TRBJ2-1; D is undetermined. Germline V gene sequence: CDR1 MNHNY, CDR2 SVGAGI (reference sequence). The CDR3 has 15 amino acids. The V end lost 8 bases, the J end lost 4 bases, and 18 bases lay between the germline ends.